The rows below give T cell receptor beta chains drawn from one sample of a study of blood T cell repertoires in COVID-19. The protocol was immunoSEQ multiplex PCR, while the TCRdb copy is restricted to in-frame clones and leaves out a portion. Of some 300,000 clones listed, more than 70% are singletons. The sample taken for sequencing was peripheral blood. All receptors come from a woman younger than 45 who had recovered from COVID-19. CDR3s include the opening cysteine and the closing phenylalanine or tryptophan. D genes are given only for firm matches. The size entry is marked missing in some rows and otherwise reads once, few, many or a size class.

clone_size j_call d_call cdr3_length v_call cdr3_aa cdr3_nt
NA TRBJ1-6 NA 15 TRBV19 CASTSGRGGNSPLHF TGTGCCAGTACCTCCGGCCGGGGAGGAAATTCACCCCTCCACTTT
NA TRBJ2-1 TRBD2 16 TRBV7-2 CASSLGSGAGNNEQFF TGTGCCAGCAGCTTAGGAAGCGGGGCCGGAAACAATGAGCAGTTCTTC
NA TRBJ1-2 NA 14 TRBV6-5 CASSYSWSTDGYTF TGTGCCAGCAGTTACTCTTGGTCGACAGATGGCTACACCTTC
NA TRBJ1-5 NA 16 TRBV7-9 CASSLDGRGSYQPQHF TGTGCCAGCAGCTTAGACGGCAGGGGTTCTTATCAGCCCCAGCATTTT
NA TRBJ1-2 NA 12 TRBV7-9 CASSLAQGFWTF TGTGCCAGCAGCTTAGCGCAGGGGTTTTGGACCTTC
NA TRBJ2-3 TRBD1 16 TRBV9 CASSVDRDQPTDTQYF TGTGCCAGCAGCGTCGACAGGGACCAGCCCACAGATACGCAGTATTTT
NA TRBJ2-6 NA 14 TRBV20-1 CSASDSSGANVLTF TGCAGTGCTAGTGACAGCTCTGGGGCCAACGTCCTGACTTTC
NA TRBJ1-1 TRBD1 15 TRBV7-2 CASSVMGQTNTEAFF TGTGCCAGCAGCGTCATGGGACAGACGAACACTGAAGCTTTCTTT
once TRBJ1-1 NA 15 TRBV18 CASSPPGNAITEAFF TGTGCCAGCTCACCACCGGGCAATGCAATCACTGAAGCTTTCTTT
once TRBJ2-5 NA 14 TRBV24-1 CATSGTGGSRSQYF TGTGCCACCAGTGGGACTGGAGGGAGTAGATCCCAGTACTTC
NA TRBJ2-6 NA 18 TRBV27 CASSLLFGGPSGANVLTF TGTGCCAGCAGTTTATTATTTGGGGGCCCCTCTGGGGCCAACGTCCTGACTTTC
NA TRBJ1-2 NA 15 TRBV6-5 CASSSASGSNYGYTF TGTGCCAGCAGTAGCGCGTCGGGTTCTAACTATGGCTACACCTTC
NA TRBJ2-7 NA 15 TRBV7-3 CASSLGTLSSYEQYF TGTGCCAGCAGCCTGGGGACTCTCAGCTCCTACGAGCAGTACTTC
NA TRBJ2-7 NA 11 TRBV28 CASGATYEQYF TGTGCCAGTGGTGCTACCTACGAGCAGTACTTC
NA TRBJ2-7 NA 16 TRBV13 CASSLRSTRNAYEQYF TGTGCCAGCAGCTTACGCTCGACTAGGAACGCATACGAGCAGTACTTC
NA TRBJ1-1 TRBD1 14 TRBV3-1/TRBV3-2 CASSPGTVITEAFF TGTGCCAGCAGCCCAGGGACAGTCATCACTGAAGCTTTCTTT
NA TRBJ2-1 TRBD2 15 TRBV28 CASTSGGSSYNEQFF TGTGCCAGCACTAGCGGGGGTTCCTCCTACAATGAGCAGTTCTTC
NA TRBJ1-2 TRBD1 13 TRBV6-5 CASSSTGGHGYTF TGTGCCAGCAGTTCTACAGGGGGCCATGGCTACACCTTC
NA TRBJ2-1 NA 12 TRBV12-3/TRBV12-4 CASSFRQGGSVF TGTGCCAGCAGTTTTAGGCAGGGTGGTTCTGTCTTC
NA TRBJ2-5 TRBD2 16 TRBV5-4 CASSPQPTSGWETQYF TGTGCCAGCAGCCCTCAGCCGACTAGCGGGTGGGAGACCCAGTACTTC